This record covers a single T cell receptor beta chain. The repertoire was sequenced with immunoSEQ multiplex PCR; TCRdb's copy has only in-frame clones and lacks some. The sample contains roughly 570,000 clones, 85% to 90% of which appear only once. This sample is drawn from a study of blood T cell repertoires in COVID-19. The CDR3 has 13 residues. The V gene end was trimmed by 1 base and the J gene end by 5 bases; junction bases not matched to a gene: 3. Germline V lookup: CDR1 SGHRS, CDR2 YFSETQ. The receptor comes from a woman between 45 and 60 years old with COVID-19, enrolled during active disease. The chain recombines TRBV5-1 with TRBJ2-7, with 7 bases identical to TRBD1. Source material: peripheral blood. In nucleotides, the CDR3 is TGCGCCAGCAGCTTGAACAGGGGCCACGAGCAGTACTTC. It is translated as CASSLNRGHEQYF.